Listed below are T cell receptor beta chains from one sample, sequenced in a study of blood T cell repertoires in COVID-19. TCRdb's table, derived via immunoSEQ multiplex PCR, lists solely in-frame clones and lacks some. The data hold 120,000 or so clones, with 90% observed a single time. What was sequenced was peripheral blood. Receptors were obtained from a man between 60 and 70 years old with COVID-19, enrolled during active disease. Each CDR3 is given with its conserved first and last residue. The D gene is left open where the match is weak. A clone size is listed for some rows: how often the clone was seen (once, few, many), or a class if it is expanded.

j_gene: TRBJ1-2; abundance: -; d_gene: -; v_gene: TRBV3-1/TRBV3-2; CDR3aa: CASRSFQGGSGYTF; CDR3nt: TGTGCCAGTAGAAGTTTCCAGGGCGGGAGTGGCTACACCTTC
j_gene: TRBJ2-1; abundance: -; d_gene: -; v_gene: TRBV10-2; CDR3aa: CASKLTIFGNEQFF; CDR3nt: TGCGCCAGCAAGCTAACTATATTTGGCAATGAGCAGTTCTTC
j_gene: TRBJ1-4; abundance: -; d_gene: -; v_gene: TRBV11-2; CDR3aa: CASSPTLLGDEKLFF; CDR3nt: TGTGCCAGCAGCCCCACTCTCCTAGGGGATGAAAAACTGTTTTTT
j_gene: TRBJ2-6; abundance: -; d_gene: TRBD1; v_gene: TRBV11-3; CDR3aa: CASSPGQGALTLGANVLTF; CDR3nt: TGTGCCAGCAGCCCGGGACAGGGGGCTCTTACGCTTGGGGCCAACGTCCTGACTTTC
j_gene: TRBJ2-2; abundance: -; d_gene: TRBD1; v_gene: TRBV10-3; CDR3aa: CAIRRDRLHGELFF; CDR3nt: TGTGCCATCAGACGGGACAGATTACACGGGGAGCTGTTTTTT
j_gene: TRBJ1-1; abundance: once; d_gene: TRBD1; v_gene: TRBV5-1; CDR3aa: CASSLTQGDTEAFF; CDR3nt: TGCGCCAGCAGCTTGACCCAGGGGGACACTGAAGCTTTCTTT
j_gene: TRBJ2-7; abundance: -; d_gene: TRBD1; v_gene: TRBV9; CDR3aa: CASSVGPGTEPYEQYF; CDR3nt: TGTGCCAGCAGCGTAGGGCCGGGGACAGAGCCCTACGAGCAGTACTTC
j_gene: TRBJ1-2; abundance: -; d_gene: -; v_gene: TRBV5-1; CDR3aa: CASSLAGDAFYGYTF; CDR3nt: TGCGCCAGCAGCTTGGCAGGGGACGCTTTCTATGGCTACACCTTC
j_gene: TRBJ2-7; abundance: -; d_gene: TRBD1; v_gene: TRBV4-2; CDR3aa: CASSKGQGRGEQYF; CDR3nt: TGTGCCAGCAGCAAAGGACAGGGTAGGGGCGAGCAGTACTTC
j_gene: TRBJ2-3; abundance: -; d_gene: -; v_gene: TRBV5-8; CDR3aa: CASSIPRLETDTQYF; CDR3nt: TGTGCCAGCAGTATACCCCGACTAGAAACAGATACGCAGTATTTT
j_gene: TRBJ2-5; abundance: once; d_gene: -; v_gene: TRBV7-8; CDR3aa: CASIPNGQSQETQYF; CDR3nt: TGTGCCAGCATTCCCAATGGACAGTCACAAGAGACCCAGTACTTC
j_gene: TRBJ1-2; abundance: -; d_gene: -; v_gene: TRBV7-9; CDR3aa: CASHNSGDGYTF; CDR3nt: TGTGCCAGCCATAACAGCGGGGATGGCTACACCTTC
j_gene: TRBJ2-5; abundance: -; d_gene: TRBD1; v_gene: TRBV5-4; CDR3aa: CASSFGDRQETQYF; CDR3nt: TGTGCCAGCAGCTTCGGGGACAGGCAAGAGACCCAGTACTTC
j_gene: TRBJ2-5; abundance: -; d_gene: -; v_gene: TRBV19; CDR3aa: CASSDQLGETQYF; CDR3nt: TGTGCCAGTAGTGACCAACTCGGGGAGACCCAGTACTTC
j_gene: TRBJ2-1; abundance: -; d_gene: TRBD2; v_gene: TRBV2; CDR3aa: CASSSGLAGGVNEQFF; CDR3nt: TGTGCCAGCAGCAGTGGACTAGCGGGAGGTGTCAATGAGCAGTTCTTC
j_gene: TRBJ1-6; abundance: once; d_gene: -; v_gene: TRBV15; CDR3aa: CATSREGGTPLHF; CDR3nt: TGTGCCACCAGCAGAGAGGGGGGGACACCCCTCCACTTT
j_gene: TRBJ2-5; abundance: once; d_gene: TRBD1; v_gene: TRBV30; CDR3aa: CAWSARQGEKETQYF; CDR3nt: TGTGCCTGGAGTGCCAGACAGGGGGAGAAAGAGACCCAGTACTTC
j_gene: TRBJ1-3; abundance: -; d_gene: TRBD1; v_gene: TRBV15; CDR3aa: CATSGRDSFVSGNTIYF; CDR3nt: TGTGCCACCAGTGGTCGGGACAGTTTTGTCTCTGGAAACACCATATATTTT
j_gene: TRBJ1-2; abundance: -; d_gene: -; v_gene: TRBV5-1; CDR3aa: CASSPREYYGYTF; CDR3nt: TGCGCCAGCAGCCCGAGAGAATACTATGGCTACACCTTC
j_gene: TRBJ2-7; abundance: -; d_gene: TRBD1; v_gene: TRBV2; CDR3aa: CASSALTGNEQYF; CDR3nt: TGTGCCAGCAGTGCCCTGACAGGGAACGAGCAGTACTTC
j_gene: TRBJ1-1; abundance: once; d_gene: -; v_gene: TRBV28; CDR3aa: CASSIGGTEAFF; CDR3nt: TGTGCCAGCAGTATAGGGGGAACTGAAGCTTTCTTT
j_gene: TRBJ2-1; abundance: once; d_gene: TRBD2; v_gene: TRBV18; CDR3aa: CASSETSGYNEQFF; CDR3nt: TGTGCCAGCTCAGAGACTAGCGGGTACAATGAGCAGTTCTTC
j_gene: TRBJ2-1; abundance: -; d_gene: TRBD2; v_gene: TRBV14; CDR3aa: CASSHRLAGGPYNEQFF; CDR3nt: TGTGCCAGCAGCCACAGACTAGCGGGAGGACCTTACAATGAGCAGTTCTTC
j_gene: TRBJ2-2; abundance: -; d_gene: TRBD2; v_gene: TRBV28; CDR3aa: CMTSVNGGELFF; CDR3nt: TGTATGACTAGCGTTAACGGCGGGGAGCTGTTTTTT
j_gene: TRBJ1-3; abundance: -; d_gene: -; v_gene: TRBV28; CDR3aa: CASSFYRASGNTIYF; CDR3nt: TGTGCCAGCAGTTTCTACAGAGCCTCTGGAAACACCATATATTTT
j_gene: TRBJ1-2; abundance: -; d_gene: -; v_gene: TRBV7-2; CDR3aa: CASSLNPDSYYGYTF; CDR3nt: TGTGCCAGCAGCTTAAACCCGGACAGCTACTATGGCTACACCTTC
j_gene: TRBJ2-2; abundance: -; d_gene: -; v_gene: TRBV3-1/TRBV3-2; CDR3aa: CASSRTGGITGELFF; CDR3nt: TGTGCCAGCAGCCGTACTGGAGGGATCACCGGGGAGCTGTTTTTT
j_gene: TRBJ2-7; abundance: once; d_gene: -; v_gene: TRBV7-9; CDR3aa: CASSPPEGAYEQYF; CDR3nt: TGTGCCAGCAGCCCCCCGGAGGGTGCCTACGAGCAGTACTTC
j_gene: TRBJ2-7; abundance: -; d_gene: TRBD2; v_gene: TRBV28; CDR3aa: CASARVGGPYEQYF; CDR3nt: TGTGCCAGCGCGCGGGTGGGAGGGCCATACGAGCAGTACTTC
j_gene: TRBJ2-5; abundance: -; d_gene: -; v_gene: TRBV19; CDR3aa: CASNTRSSEETQYF; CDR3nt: TGTGCCAGTAACACAAGGAGTAGTGAGGAGACCCAGTACTTC
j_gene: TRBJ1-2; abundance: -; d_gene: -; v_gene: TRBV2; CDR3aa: CASRPGTQYGYTF; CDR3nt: TGTGCCAGCAGGCCGGGAACCCAGTATGGCTACACCTTC
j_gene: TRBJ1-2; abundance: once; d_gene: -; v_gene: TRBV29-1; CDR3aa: CSVDRDTAYGYTF; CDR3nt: TGCAGCGTTGATCGGGACACCGCCTATGGCTACACCTTC
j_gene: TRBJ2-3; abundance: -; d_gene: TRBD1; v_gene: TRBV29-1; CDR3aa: CSVGTGSTDTQYF; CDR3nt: TGCAGCGTAGGGACAGGGAGCACAGATACGCAGTATTTT
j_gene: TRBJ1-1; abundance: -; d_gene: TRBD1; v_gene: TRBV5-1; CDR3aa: CASSLQPGQLVLGAFF; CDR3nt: TGCGCCAGCAGCTTACAACCGGGACAGCTCGTTTTAGGGGCTTTCTTT
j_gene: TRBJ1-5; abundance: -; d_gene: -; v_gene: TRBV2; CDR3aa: CASSLRGIQPQHF; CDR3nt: TGTGCCAGCAGCCTAAGGGGAATCCAGCCCCAGCATTTT
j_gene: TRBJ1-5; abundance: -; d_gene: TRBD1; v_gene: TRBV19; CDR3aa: CATNPGQGPAEPQHF; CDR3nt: TGTGCCACCAACCCGGGACAGGGGCCCGCTGAGCCCCAGCATTTT
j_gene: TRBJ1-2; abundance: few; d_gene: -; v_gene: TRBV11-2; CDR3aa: CASSPASYADYGYTF; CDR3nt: TGTGCCAGCAGCCCCGCTTCCTACGCTGACTATGGCTACACCTTC
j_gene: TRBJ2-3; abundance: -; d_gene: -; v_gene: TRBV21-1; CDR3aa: CASSPHPGAGSPDTQYF; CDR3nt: TGTGCCAGCAGCCCACATCCAGGGGCAGGGTCCCCAGATACGCAGTATTTT
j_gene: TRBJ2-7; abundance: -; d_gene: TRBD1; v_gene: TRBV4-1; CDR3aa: CASSQAPGTGGFYEQYF; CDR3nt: TGCGCCAGCAGCCAGGCCCCCGGGACAGGGGGCTTCTACGAGCAGTACTTC
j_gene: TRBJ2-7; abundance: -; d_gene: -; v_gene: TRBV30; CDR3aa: CAWSVEADHYEQYF; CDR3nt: TGTGCCTGGAGTGTGGAAGCGGACCACTACGAGCAGTACTTC
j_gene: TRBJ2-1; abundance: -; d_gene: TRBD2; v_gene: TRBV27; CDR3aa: CASSLAGGGYNEQFF; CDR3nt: TGTGCCAGCAGTCTAGCGGGAGGGGGATACAATGAGCAGTTCTTC
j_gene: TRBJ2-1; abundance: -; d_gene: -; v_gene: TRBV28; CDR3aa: CASIGLESSYNEQFF; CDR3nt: TGTGCCAGCATTGGTCTGGAGAGCTCCTACAATGAGCAGTTCTTC
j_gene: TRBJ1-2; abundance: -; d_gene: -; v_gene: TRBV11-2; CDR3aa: CASSLDHTDNYGYTF; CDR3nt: TGTGCCAGCAGCTTAGACCATACAGATAACTATGGCTACACCTTC
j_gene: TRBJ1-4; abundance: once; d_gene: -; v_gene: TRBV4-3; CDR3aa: CASSPLPRGANEKLFF; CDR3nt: TGCGCCAGCAGCCCACTCCCCCGAGGAGCTAATGAAAAACTGTTTTTT
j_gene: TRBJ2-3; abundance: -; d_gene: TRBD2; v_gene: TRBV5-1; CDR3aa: CASSKILAGDSTDTQYF; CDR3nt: TGCGCCAGCAGTAAGATCCTAGCGGGAGACAGCACAGATACGCAGTATTTT
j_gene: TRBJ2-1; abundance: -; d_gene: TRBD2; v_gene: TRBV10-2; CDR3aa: CASRLAGGPHNEQFF; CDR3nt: TGCGCCAGTCGCCTAGCGGGAGGGCCTCACAATGAGCAGTTCTTC
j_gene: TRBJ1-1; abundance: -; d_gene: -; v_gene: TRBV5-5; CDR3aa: CASSLRGNTEAFF; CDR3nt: TGTGCCAGCAGCTTACGGGGAAACACTGAAGCTTTCTTT